The 6 T cell receptor beta chains reported below all come from one sample, sequenced in a study of beta chain features in type 1 diabetes. Overall study findings and caveats: Moderate but significant shortening of TCRB CDR3s was recorded in all four CD4+ subsets from Type 1 diabetes patients.

Their antigens are not known. TCRB transcripts that were expressed got sequenced, as all of the isolated RNA had been reverse transcribed. Only in-frame clones appear in the TCRdb table, and some are missing; sequencing was by immunoSEQ multiplex PCR. Seen here are roughly 50,000 clones, around 40% observed once, and the top ten hold approximately 1.5%. The sample taken for sequencing was Tregs from blood. The receptor source for this set is a man aged 25-45 years with type 1 diabetes.

The CDR3 sequence: CASSPSNGYTF. For the CDR3, the DNA is TGTGCCAGCAGCCCCTCTAATGGCTACACCTTC. This chain uses TRBV2 with TRBJ1-2; D is ambiguous. There are 11 residues in the CDR3. Germline values: CDR1 SNHLY, CDR2 FYNNEI. Trimming removed 6 bases from V and 6 bases from J, with 8 bases in between. Supplemented by reference TRBV2 and TRBJ1-2, the full variable domain reads EPEVTQTPSHQVTQMGQEVILRCVPISNHLYFYWYRQILGQKVEFLVSFYNNEISEKSEIFDDQFSVERPDGSNFTLKIRSTKLEDSAMYFCASSPSNGYTFGSGTRLTVV.

The table lists this clone with a few counts. V and J are TRBV10-3 and TRBJ1-1, with TRBD1 matching 8 bases. V was clipped by 0 bases and J by 1 base; unmatched bases: 4. The CDR3 contains 16 residues. Germline V lookup: CDR1 ENHRY, CDR2 SYGVKD. The CDR3 region is CAISESLDRANTEAFF. The CDR3, as DNA: TGTGCCATCAGTGAGTCCTTGGACAGGGCGAACACTGAAGCTTTCTTT.

The sample holds a few counts of this clone. The genes are TRBV7-2 and TRBJ2-5; a weak D match, TRBD1 (6 bases). CDR1 is SGHTA, CDR2 FQGNSA, per germline. V dropped 1 base and J dropped 5 bases, with 14 bases sitting between them. This CDR3 has 15 amino acids. CDR3 DNA: TGTGCCAGCAGCTTAGGAGGGGGAAGGCTGGAGACCCAGTACTTC. Translated: CASSLGGGRLETQYF.

V usage is TRBV28 and J usage is TRBJ2-3, with 15 bases lining up with TRBD2. Germline CDR1 MDHEN, CDR2 SYDVKM. With V trimmed by 1 base and J by 0 bases, 11 bases remained unmatched. This CDR3 has 21 amino acids. CDR3 amino acids: CASSLSGLAGGGRFSTDTQYF. CDR3 DNA: TGTGCCAGCAGTTTATCGGGACTAGCGGGAGGTGGGAGGTTTAGCACAGATACGCAGTATTTT.

The chain combines TRBV28 with TRBJ1-1; D is unclear. CDR1 MDHEN and CDR2 SYDVKM come from the germline V gene. The CDR3 totals 13 residues. The ends were cut back, 9 bases at V and 7 bases at J, with 18 bases in the middle. Here the CDR3 DNA reads TGTGCCAGTTCCCGCGACGGCGACTTTGAAGCTTTCTTT. This gives the protein CASSRDGDFEAFF.

The chain employs TRBV7-9 and TRBJ1-3; tentatively, D is TRBD1 (5 bases). The CDR3 is made up of 16 amino acids. Germline V gives CDR1 SEHNR, CDR2 FQNEAQ (reference sequence). Trimming pared 5 bases from V and 3 bases from J, leaving 17 bases between. This CDR3 reads CASSATGTPIGNTIYF. The CDR3, as DNA: TGTGCCAGCAGCGCTACCGGGACTCCTATTGGAAACACCATATATTTT.